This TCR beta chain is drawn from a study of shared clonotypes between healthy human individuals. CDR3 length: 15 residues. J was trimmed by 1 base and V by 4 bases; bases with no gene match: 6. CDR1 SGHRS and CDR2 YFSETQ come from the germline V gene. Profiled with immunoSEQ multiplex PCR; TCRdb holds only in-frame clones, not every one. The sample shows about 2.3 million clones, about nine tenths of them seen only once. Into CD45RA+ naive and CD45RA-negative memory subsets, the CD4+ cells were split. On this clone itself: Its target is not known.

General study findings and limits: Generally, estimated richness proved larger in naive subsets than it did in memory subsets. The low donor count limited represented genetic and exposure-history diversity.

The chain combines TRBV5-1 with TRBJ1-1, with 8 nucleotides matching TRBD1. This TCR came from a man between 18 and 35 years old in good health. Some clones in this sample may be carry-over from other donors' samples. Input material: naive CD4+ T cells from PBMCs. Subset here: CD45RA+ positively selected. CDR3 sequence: CASSPRQGSNTEAFF. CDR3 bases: TGCGCCAGCAGCCCTCGACAGGGGTCGAACACTGAAGCTTTCTTT.